This T cell receptor beta chain was sequenced during a study of a mutant IDH1 vaccine in newly diagnosed glioma. In the study overall: Visit V12 was scheduled at week 35 and visit V13 at week 47.

Noted time point: week 47, end of study. Each vaccine dose was 300 ug of mutant IDH1 20-mer peptide, with topical imiquimod. Remarks on this clone: The antigen remains undetermined.

With V trimmed by 5 bases and J by 8 bases, 4 bases remained unmatched. The CDR3 length is 13 residues. From germline, CDR1 is LNHDA and CDR2 SQIVND (reference sequence). Sequencing used immunoSEQ multiplex PCR; TCRdb keeps in-frame clones, though not all of them. The sample has 84,000 or so clones; 75% to 90% are singletons. The rearrangement links TRBV19 to TRBJ1-4, with 8 bases lining up with TRBD1. Sequenced here: PBMCs, sampled from a glioma patient whose treatment included an IDH1 peptide vaccine. This TCR came from a middle-aged man with glioma. The CDR3 protein is CASSDRGGEKLFF. Written as DNA, the CDR3 is TGTGCCAGTAGTGACAGGGGAGGGGAAAAACTGTTTTTT.